This T cell receptor (beta chain) was observed in a study of T cells in Graves' hyperthyroidism and ophthalmopathy. About the study: Peripheral blood specimens were obtained at initial diagnosis, prior to any treatment. Study-level points and caveats: A model of 13 V-J features distinguished ophthalmopathy from stable hyperthyroidism. Model-based prediction identified ophthalmopathy a median roughly 6.1 months prior to its onset.

Clinical symptoms, serum thyroxine and TRAb, thyroid ultrasound and orbital computed tomography were used for the diagnoses. Concerning this clonotype itself: What it recognizes is unknown.

The TCR beta CDR3 regions underwent amplification using RNA transcripts as the source. When the TCR CDR3 underwent first-round RT-PCR, the HTBI primer set was used. TCRdb ran MiXCR on the multiplex PCR reads and lists one entry per CDR3 protein. The sample carries more than 650,000 distinct CDR3 sequences, less than 15% recorded once. The V gene's germline CDR1 is SGHTA and CDR2 FQGNSA. Trimming left V 5 bases short and J 4 bases short, with 12 bases between. The CDR3 is made up of 14 amino acids. The chain is built from TRBV7-2 and TRBJ2-1; D is perhaps TRBD1 (5 bases). This receptor was obtained from a woman between 18 and 30 years old with Graves' hyperthyroidism. Sample: blood. Written as DNA, the CDR3 is TGTGCCAGCAGCCCCAGACAGTCTTACAATGAGCAGTTCTTC. Translating it yields CASSPRQSYNEQFF. The full variable domain, with the rest looked up from reference TRBV7-2 and TRBJ2-1, is GAGVSQSPSNKVTEKGKDVELRCDPISGHTALYWYRQSLGQGLEFLIYFQGNSAPDKSGLPSDRFSAERTGGSVSTLTIQRTQQEDSAVYLCASSPRQSYNEQFFGPGTRLTVL.